This T cell receptor (beta chain) was retrieved from a study of T cells in Graves' hyperthyroidism and ophthalmopathy. The TCR beta CDR3 regions underwent amplification using RNA transcripts as the source. The study used the HTBI primer set for a first-round RT-PCR of the TCR CDR3. MiXCR was run by TCRdb on the multiplex PCR reads, yielding one entry per CDR3 protein. The sample contains approximately 870,000 distinct CDR3 sequences, approximately 40% of which appear only once. V dropped 4 bases and J dropped 7 bases, with 18 bases sitting between them. The germline gives CDR1 SGHRS, CDR2 YFSETQ. This CDR3 has 14 residues.

Sample: blood. This chain links TRBV5-1 with TRBJ2-7; D is ambiguous. This clonotype was obtained from a man aged 18 to 35 with Graves' hyperthyroidism. The CDR3 DNA follows: TGCGCCAGCAGCCTTAGTATACCAATTGATGAGCAGTACTTC. It specifies CASSLSIPIDEQYF.